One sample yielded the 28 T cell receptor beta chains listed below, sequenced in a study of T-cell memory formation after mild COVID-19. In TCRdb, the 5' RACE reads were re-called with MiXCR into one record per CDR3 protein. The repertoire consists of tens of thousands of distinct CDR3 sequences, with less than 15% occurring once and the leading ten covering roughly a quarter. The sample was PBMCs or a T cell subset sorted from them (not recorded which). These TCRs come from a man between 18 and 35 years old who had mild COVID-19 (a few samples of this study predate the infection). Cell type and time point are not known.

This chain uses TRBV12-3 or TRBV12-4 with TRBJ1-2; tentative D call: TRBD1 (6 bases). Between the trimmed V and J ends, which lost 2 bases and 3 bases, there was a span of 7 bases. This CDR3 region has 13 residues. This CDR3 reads CASSLSGDYGYTF. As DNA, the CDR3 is TGTGCCAGCAGTTTATCAGGGGACTATGGCTACACCTTC.

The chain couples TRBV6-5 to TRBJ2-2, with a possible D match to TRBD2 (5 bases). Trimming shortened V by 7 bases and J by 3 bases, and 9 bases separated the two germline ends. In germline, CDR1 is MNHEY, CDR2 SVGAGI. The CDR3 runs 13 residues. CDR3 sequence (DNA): TGTGCCAGCAAGGAGCGGTACACCGGGGAGCTGTTTTTT. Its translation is CASKERYTGELFF.

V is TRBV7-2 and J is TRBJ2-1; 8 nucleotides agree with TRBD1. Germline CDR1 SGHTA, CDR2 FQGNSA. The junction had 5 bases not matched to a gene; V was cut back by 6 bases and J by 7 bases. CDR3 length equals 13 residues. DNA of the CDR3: TGTGCCAGCAGTCGGACAGGGTGGAATGAGCAGTTCTTC. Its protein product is CASSRTGWNEQFF.

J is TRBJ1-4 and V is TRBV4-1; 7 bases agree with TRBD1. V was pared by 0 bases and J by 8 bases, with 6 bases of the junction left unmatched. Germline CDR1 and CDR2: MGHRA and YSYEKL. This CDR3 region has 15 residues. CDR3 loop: CASSQDPQGREKLFF. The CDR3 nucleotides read TGCGCCAGCAGCCAAGACCCACAGGGGAGAGAAAAACTGTTTTTT.

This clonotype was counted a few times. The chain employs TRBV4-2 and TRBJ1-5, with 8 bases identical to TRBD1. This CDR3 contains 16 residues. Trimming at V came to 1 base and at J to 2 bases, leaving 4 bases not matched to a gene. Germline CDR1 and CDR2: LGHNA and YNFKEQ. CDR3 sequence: CASSQGAQGGNQPQHF. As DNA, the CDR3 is TGTGCCAGCAGCCAAGGGGCACAGGGGGGCAATCAGCCCCAGCATTTT.

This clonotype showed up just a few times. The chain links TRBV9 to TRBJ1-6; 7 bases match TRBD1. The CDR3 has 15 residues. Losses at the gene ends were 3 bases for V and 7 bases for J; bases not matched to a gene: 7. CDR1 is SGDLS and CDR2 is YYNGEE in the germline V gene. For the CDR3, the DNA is TGTGCCAGCAGCGGGGGGGGGACAGTCAATTCACCCCTCCACTTT. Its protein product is CASSGGGTVNSPLHF.

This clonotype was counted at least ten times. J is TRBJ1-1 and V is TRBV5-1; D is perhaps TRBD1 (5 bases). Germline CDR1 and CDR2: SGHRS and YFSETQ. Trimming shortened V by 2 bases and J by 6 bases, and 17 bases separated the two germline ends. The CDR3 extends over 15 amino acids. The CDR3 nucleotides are TGCGCCAGCAGCTTCGTTGGGGGGACCCAGTCTGAAGCTTTCTTT. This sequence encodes CASSFVGGTQSEAFF. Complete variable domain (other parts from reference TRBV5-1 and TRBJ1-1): KAGVTQTPRYLIKTRGQQVTLSCSPISGHRSVSWYQQTPGQGLQFLFEYFSETQRNKGNFPGRFSGRQFSNSRSEMNVSTLELGDSALYLCASSFVGGTQSEAFFGQGTRLTVV.

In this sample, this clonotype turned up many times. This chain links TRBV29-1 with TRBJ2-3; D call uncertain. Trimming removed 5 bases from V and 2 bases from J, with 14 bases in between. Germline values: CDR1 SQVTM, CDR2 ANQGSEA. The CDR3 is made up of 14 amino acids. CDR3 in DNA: TGCAGCGTTATTACCCGACCGCTCACAGATACGCAGTATTTT. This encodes CSVITRPLTDTQYF.

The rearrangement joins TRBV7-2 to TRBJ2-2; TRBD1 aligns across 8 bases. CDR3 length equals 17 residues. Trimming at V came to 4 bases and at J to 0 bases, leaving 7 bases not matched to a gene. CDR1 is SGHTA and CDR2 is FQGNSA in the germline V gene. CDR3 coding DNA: TGTGCCAGCAGCTCCCGTCGACAGGGGTCGAACACCGGGGAGCTGTTTTTT. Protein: CASSSRRQGSNTGELFF.

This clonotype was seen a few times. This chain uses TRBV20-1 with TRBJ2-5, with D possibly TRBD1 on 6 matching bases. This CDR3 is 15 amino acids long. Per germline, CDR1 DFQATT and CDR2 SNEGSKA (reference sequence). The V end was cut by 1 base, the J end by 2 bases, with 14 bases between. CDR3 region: CSARVGGSWQETQYF. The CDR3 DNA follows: TGCAGTGCTAGAGTTGGGGGCTCTTGGCAAGAGACCCAGTACTTC.

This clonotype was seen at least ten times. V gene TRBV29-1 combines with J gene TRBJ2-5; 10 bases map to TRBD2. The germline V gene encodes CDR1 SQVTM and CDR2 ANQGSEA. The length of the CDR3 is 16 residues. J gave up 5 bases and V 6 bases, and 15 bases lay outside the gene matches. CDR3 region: CSVAGIAGGTSETQYF. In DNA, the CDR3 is TGCAGCGTCGCTGGAATAGCGGGGGGCACTTCGGAGACCCAGTACTTC. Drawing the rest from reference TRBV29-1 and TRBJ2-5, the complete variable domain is SAVISQKPSRDICQRGTSLTIQCQVDSQVTMMFWYRQQPGQSLTLIATANQGSEATYESGFVIDKFPISRPNLTFSTLTVSNMSPEDSSIYLCSVAGIAGGTSETQYFGPGTRLLVL.

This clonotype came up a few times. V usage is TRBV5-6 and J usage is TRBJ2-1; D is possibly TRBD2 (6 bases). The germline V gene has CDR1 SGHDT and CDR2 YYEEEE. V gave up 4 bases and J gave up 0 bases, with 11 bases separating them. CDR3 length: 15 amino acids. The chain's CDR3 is CASSGGTLSYNEQFF. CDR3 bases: TGTGCCAGCAGCGGCGGGACTCTCTCCTACAATGAGCAGTTCTTC.

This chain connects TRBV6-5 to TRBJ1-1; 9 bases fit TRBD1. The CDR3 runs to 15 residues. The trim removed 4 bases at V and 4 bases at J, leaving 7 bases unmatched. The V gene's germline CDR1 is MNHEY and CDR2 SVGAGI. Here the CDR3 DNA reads TGTGCCAGCAGTTTCGACAGGGGGAGTGCCACTGAAGCTTTCTTT. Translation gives CASSFDRGSATEAFF.

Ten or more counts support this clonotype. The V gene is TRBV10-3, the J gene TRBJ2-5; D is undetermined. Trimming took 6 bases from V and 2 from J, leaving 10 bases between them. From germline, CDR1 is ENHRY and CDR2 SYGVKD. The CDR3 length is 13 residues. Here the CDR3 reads CAISQALQETQYF. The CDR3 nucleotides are TGTGCCATCAGCCAGGCCTTGCAAGAGACCCAGTACTTC.

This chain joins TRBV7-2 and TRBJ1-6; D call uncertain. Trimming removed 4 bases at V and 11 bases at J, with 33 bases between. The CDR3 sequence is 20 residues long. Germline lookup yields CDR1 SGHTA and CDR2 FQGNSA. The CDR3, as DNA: TGTGCCAGCAGCTCTTATACCCCCCGTACCGTCCGGGCCCCAGGAGCACCCCTCCACTTT. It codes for CASSSYTPRTVRAPGAPLHF.

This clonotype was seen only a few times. This chain's CDR3 is CASSLSPGGGADTQYF. CDR3 sequence (DNA): TGTGCCAGCAGTTTATCGCCGGGGGGCGGAGCAGATACGCAGTATTTT. The chain couples TRBV27 to TRBJ2-3, with D tentatively TRBD2 (7 bases). This CDR3 spans 16 amino acids. Trimming took 0 bases from V and 4 from J, leaving 14 bases between them. Germline V CDR1 and CDR2: MNHEY, SMNVEV (reference sequence).

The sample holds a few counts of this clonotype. CDR3: CASSLSGGGYTF. DNA of the CDR3: TGTGCCAGCAGCTTGTCAGGGGGCGGCTACACCTTC. This chain uses TRBV5-5 with TRBJ1-2; 8 positions agree with TRBD1. Germline CDR1 and CDR2: SGHKS and YYEKEE (reference sequence). V shed 1 base, J shed 8 bases, and the junction held 1 base outside the gene matches. The CDR3 spans 12 residues.

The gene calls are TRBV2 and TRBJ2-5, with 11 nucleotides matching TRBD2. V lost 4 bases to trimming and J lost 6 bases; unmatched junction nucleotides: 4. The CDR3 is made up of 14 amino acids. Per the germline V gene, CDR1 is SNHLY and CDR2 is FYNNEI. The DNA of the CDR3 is TGTGCCAGCAGTGCGACTAGCGGGGAGAAGACCCAGTACTTC. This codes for CASSATSGEKTQYF. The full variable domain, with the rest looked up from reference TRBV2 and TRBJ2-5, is EPEVTQTPSHQVTQMGQEVILRCVPISNHLYFYWYRQILGQKVEFLVSFYNNEISEKSEIFDDQFSVERPDGSNFTLKIRSTKLEDSAMYFCASSATSGEKTQYFGPGTRLLVL.

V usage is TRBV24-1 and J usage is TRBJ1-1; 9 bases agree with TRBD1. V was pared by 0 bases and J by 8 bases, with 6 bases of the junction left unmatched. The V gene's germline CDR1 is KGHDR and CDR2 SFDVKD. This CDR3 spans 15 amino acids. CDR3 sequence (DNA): TGTGCCACCAGTGATTTGCGGGACAGGGAATCGGAAGCTTTCTTT. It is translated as CATSDLRDRESEAFF.

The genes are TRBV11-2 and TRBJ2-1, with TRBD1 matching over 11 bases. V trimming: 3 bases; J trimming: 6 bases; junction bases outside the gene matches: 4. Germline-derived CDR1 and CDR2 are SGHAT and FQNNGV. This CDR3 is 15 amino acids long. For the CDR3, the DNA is TGTGCCAGCAGCTTGCGGGACAGGGGGTTCAATGAGCAGTTCTTC. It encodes CASSLRDRGFNEQFF.

DNA of the CDR3: TGTGCCAGCAGCTTGGAGGGAGAGAGTGGCTACACCTTC. Translated, it gives CASSLEGESGYTF. V and J are TRBV7-9 and TRBJ1-2, with D uncertain. V was cut by 3 bases and J by 7 bases, with 12 bases left in between. Germline values: CDR1 SEHNR, CDR2 FQNEAQ (reference sequence). This CDR3 contains 13 residues.

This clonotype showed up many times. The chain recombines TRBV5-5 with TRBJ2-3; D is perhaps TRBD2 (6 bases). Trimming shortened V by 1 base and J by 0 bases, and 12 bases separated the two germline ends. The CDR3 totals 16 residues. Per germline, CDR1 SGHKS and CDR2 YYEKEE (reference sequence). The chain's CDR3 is CASSLMISGSTDTQYF. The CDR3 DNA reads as TGTGCCAGCAGCTTGATGATTAGCGGTAGCACAGATACGCAGTATTTT.

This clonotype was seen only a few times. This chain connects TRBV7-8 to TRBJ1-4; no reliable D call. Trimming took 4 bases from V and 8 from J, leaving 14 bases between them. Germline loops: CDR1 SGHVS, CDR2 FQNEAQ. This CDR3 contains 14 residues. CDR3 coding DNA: TGTGCCAGCAGCTCGAGGAGCATTGGAGAAAAACTGTTTTTT. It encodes CASSSRSIGEKLFF.

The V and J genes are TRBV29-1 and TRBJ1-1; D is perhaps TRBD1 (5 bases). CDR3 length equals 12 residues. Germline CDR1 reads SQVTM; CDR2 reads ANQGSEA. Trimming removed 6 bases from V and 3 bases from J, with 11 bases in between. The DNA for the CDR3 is TGCAGCGTGGGGAGGGGAGACACTGAAGCTTTCTTT. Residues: CSVGRGDTEAFF.

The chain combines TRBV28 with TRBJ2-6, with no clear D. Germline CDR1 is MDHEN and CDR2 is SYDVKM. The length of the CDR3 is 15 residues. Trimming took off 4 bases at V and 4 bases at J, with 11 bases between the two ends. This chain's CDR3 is CASSYRLSGANVLTF. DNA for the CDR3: TGTGCCAGCAGTTACCGACTCTCGGGGGCCAACGTCCTGACTTTC.

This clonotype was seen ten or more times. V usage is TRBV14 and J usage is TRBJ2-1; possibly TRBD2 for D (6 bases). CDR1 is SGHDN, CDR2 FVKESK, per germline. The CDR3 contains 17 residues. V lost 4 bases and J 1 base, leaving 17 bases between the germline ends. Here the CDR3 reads CASSRGPEGMSYNEQFF. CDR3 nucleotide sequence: TGTGCCAGCAGCCGCGGGCCGGAGGGAATGTCCTACAATGAGCAGTTCTTC.

CDR3 sequence (DNA): TGCGCCAGCGGCCCTTACAGGAACACTGAAGCTTTCTTT. Translating gives CASGPYRNTEAFF. The chain carries TRBV5-1 and TRBJ1-1; D uncertain. V dropped 7 bases and J dropped 1 base, with 11 bases sitting between them. The CDR3 consists of 13 residues. Germline V CDR1 and CDR2: SGHRS, YFSETQ. Using reference TRBV5-1 and TRBJ1-1 for the parts outside the CDR3, the full variable domain is KAGVTQTPRYLIKTRGQQVTLSCSPISGHRSVSWYQQTPGQGLQFLFEYFSETQRNKGNFPGRFSGRQFSNSRSEMNVSTLELGDSALYLCASGPYRNTEAFFGQGTRLTVV.

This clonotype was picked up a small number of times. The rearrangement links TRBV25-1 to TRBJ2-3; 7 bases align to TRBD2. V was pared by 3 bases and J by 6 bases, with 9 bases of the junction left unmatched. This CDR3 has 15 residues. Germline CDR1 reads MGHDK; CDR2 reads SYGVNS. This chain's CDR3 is CASSDSAGDGDTQYF. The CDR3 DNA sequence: TGTGCCAGCAGTGACTCGGCGGGGGATGGGGATACGCAGTATTTT.